One sample yielded the 22 T cell receptor beta chains listed below, sequenced in a study of T cells in Graves' hyperthyroidism and ophthalmopathy. RNA transcripts yielded amplified TCR beta CDR3 regions. First-round RT-PCR targeting the TCR CDR3 was performed with the HTBI primer set. One entry per CDR3 protein results from TCRdb running MiXCR on the multiplex PCR reads. The sample consists of approximately 640,000 distinct CDR3 sequences, roughly 17% of them appearing once. Sequenced: blood. These receptor sequences come from a young woman with Graves' hyperthyroidism.

The J gene is TRBJ1-5, the V gene TRBV3-1, with D possibly being TRBD1 (6 bases). This CDR3 contains 17 residues. Between the trimmed V and J ends, which lost 0 bases and 2 bases, there was a span of 14 bases. Germline lookup yields CDR1 LGHDT and CDR2 YNNKEL (reference sequence). CDR3 sequence: CASSQDGRAGGNQPQHF. CDR3 DNA: TGTGCCAGCAGCCAAGATGGTAGAGCAGGGGGCAATCAGCCCCAGCATTTT.

V and J are TRBV7-2 and TRBJ2-7; possibly TRBD2 for D (6 bases). The V and J ends lost 1 base and 2 bases respectively, with 12 bases between them. Germline CDR1 SGHTA, CDR2 FQGNSA. The CDR3 contains 15 residues. The CDR3 bases are TGTGCCAGCAGCTTAGACGACGGGAGCACCTACGAGCAGTACTTC. It is translated as CASSLDDGSTYEQYF.

This clonotype was counted ten times or more. The rearrangement uses TRBV20-1 and TRBJ2-7; D not certain. The CDR3 spans 10 residues. The germline V gene has CDR1 DFQATT and CDR2 SNEGSKA (reference sequence). Between the trimmed V and J ends, which lost 1 base and 6 bases, there was a span of 4 bases. CDR3 amino acids: CSARGREQYF. CDR3 nucleotides: TGCAGTGCTAGAGGGCGCGAGCAGTACTTC.

Ten or more counts support this clonotype. The chain joins TRBV27 to TRBJ1-1; D is ambiguous. Per germline, CDR1 MNHEY and CDR2 SMNVEV (reference sequence). V shed 7 bases and J shed 3 bases, with 15 bases lying between them. The CDR3 consists of 14 residues. CDR3: CASTQAVGYTEAFF. In DNA form, the CDR3 reads TGTGCCAGCACCCAAGCGGTTGGCTACACTGAAGCTTTCTTT.

The gene calls are TRBV15 and TRBJ1-5; 7 nucleotides line up with TRBD1. The V and J ends lost 0 bases and 3 bases, in that order; junction bases with no gene match: 8. This CDR3 spans 17 amino acids. Per the germline V gene, CDR1 is LNHNV and CDR2 is YYDKDF (reference sequence). CDR3 nucleotide sequence: TGTGCCACCAGCAGAGATTCCAACAGGGGAAACAATCAGCCCCAGCATTTT. Translation gives CATSRDSNRGNNQPQHF.

This clonotype has ten or more counts. The chain combines TRBV2 with TRBJ2-1; 8 bases are a match to TRBD1. With V trimmed by 6 bases and J by 9 bases, 13 bases remained unmatched. CDR3 size: 15 residues. Per the germline V gene, CDR1 is SNHLY and CDR2 is FYNNEI. The CDR3: CASRADRAGEGEQFF. The DNA of the CDR3 is TGTGCCAGCAGAGCGGACAGGGCAGGTGAGGGTGAGCAGTTCTTC.

V and J are TRBV13 and TRBJ2-3; D gene ambiguous. This CDR3 comprises 15 residues. Trimming left V 4 bases short and J 0 bases short, with 11 bases between. Per the germline V gene, CDR1 is PRHDT and CDR2 is FYEKMQ (reference sequence). For the CDR3, the DNA is TGTGCCAGCAGCTCCAGGACCGAAAGCACAGATACGCAGTATTTT. Amino acids: CASSSRTESTDTQYF.

V and J are TRBV29-1 and TRBJ1-4; D unresolved. This CDR3 contains 13 residues. Germline V gene data show CDR1 as SQVTM and CDR2 as ANQGSEA. Trimming removed 5 bases at V and 8 bases at J, with 15 bases between. The CDR3 DNA is TGCAGCGTTAGGATGCGAAACGGAGAAAAACTGTTTTTT. Residues: CSVRMRNGEKLFF.

The V call is TRBV4-1, the J call TRBJ2-3; D gene unclear. The CDR3 is 14 amino acids. V lost 1 base to trimming and J lost 2 bases, with 7 bases between them. Per germline, CDR1 MGHRA and CDR2 YSYEKL. DNA of the CDR3: TGCGCCAGCAGCCAAGTATACCTCACAGATACGCAGTATTTT. Its protein product is CASSQVYLTDTQYF.

This clonotype was counted at least ten times. The chain joins TRBV28 to TRBJ1-1, with D perhaps TRBD1 (5 bases). The CDR3 has 15 amino acids. Trimming cost V 6 bases and J 1 base, with 15 bases left between them. Germline V gene lookup returns CDR1 MDHEN and CDR2 SYDVKM. CDR3 DNA sequence: TGTGCCAGCAGGCTGGGACTTAAGTCGAACACTGAAGCTTTCTTT. It yields the protein CASRLGLKSNTEAFF.

This rearrangement joins TRBV19 to TRBJ2-1; 8 bases align to TRBD2. V dropped 7 bases and J dropped 9; count of bases not matched to a gene: 11. This CDR3 region has 14 residues. CDR1 is LNHDA, CDR2 SQIVND, per germline (reference sequence). The CDR3 sequence: CASNQRSGRGEQFF. In nucleotides, the CDR3 is TGTGCCAGTAACCAGAGAAGCGGGAGAGGTGAGCAGTTCTTC. Variable domain in full (rest from reference TRBV19 and TRBJ2-1): DGGITQSPKYLFRKEGQNVTLSCEQNLNHDAMYWYRQDPGQGLRLIYYSQIVNDFQKGDIAEGYSVSREKKESFPLTVTSAQKNPTAFYLCASNQRSGRGEQFFGPGTRLTVL.

The chain employs TRBV13 and TRBJ1-2; no clear D. Germline CDR1 reads PRHDT; CDR2 reads FYEKMQ (reference sequence). The CDR3 sequence is 14 residues long. V was clipped by 6 bases and J by 2 bases, with 13 bases between them. In DNA, the CDR3 is TGTGCCAGCAGTGCGGGAACGGGAAACTATGGCTACACCTTC. Translation gives CASSAGTGNYGYTF.

V is TRBV5-1 and J is TRBJ1-3, with a weak D call TRBD1 (5 bases). The CDR3 has 14 amino acids. V was shortened by 4 bases and J by 0 bases, with 8 bases between the two germline ends. Germline V gene data show CDR1 as SGHRS and CDR2 as YFSETQ. The CDR3 coding sequence is TGCGCCAGCAGCGCGGACATCTCTGGAAACACCATATATTTT. Protein product: CASSADISGNTIYF.

This clonotype was seen at least ten times. The chain is built from TRBV28 and TRBJ1-5; D call uncertain. V gave up 6 bases and J gave up 2 bases, with 14 bases separating them. In germline, CDR1 is MDHEN, CDR2 SYDVKM. The CDR3 loop spans 15 amino acids. The CDR3 DNA sequence: TGTGCCAGCAGCCCGGACGTAAGGGGCAATCAGCCCCAGCATTTT. Protein: CASSPDVRGNQPQHF.

V and J are TRBV28 and TRBJ2-2; no definite D call. CDR1 and CDR2 from the germline V gene are MDHEN and SYDVKM. This CDR3 region has 15 residues. The V gene lost 9 bases and the J gene lost 0 bases, with 14 bases spanning the gap. The CDR3 DNA reads TGTGCCAGTAACATTCTGACGGCGAACACCGGGGAGCTGTTTTTT. It yields the protein CASNILTANTGELFF. Full variable domain (rest looked up from reference TRBV28 and TRBJ2-2): DVKVTQSSRYLVKRTGEKVFLECVQDMDHENMFWYRQDPGLGLRLIYFSYDVKMKEKGDIPEGYSVSREKKERFSLILESASTNQTSMYLCASNILTANTGELFFGEGSRLTVL.

The V and J genes are TRBV28 and TRBJ2-4; 11 positions agree with TRBD2. This CDR3 has 15 amino acids. Germline V gives CDR1 MDHEN, CDR2 SYDVKM. The V gene end was trimmed by 2 bases and the J gene end by 10 bases; junction bases not matched to a gene: 7. CDR3 sequence: CASSLVSGGGFIQYF. In DNA form, the CDR3 reads TGTGCCAGCAGTTTAGTTAGCGGGGGGGGGTTTATTCAGTACTTC.

This clonotype was counted ten times or more. The V call is TRBV10-2, the J call TRBJ1-5; unclear D gene. The V end lost 3 bases, the J end lost 3 bases, and 9 bases lay between the germline ends. This CDR3 is built from 14 residues. Germline lookup yields CDR1 WSHSY and CDR2 SAAADI. CDR3 amino acids: CASSERSLNQPQHF. CDR3 nucleotide sequence: TGCGCCAGCAGTGAACGGTCCCTCAATCAGCCCCAGCATTTT.

This clonotype appeared many times. In nucleotides, the CDR3 is TGTGCCAGCAGCAAAACAGGGGGCGAGGATACGCAGTATTTT. As protein: CASSKTGGEDTQYF. The chain combines TRBV12-3 or TRBV12-4 with TRBJ2-3; 9 bases match TRBD1. Unmatched junction bases numbered 7, after V lost 6 bases and J lost 6 bases. The CDR3 has 14 residues.

Only a few counts were recorded for this clonotype. The CDR3 is CASSLRGGREETQYF. The CDR3, as DNA: TGTGCCAGCAGCTTAAGGGGGGGCAGGGAGGAGACCCAGTACTTC. This chain connects TRBV7-3 to TRBJ2-5, with D possibly being TRBD2 (7 bases). Germline CDR1 reads SGHTA; CDR2 reads FQGTGA. With 1 base removed from V and 5 bases from J, the gap between germline ends came to 14 bases. The CDR3 length is 15 residues.

This clonotype was detected ten times or more. The V gene is TRBV27, the J gene TRBJ2-7; no reliable D call. CDR3 length: 11 residues. CDR1 is MNHEY, CDR2 SMNVEV, per germline (reference sequence). Between the trimmed V and J ends, which lost 5 bases and 4 bases, there was a span of 6 bases. The CDR3 sequence: CASSHEYEQYF. The DNA for the CDR3 is TGTGCCAGCAGTCATGAGTACGAGCAGTACTTC.

At least ten counts were recorded for this clonotype. The chain employs TRBV20-1 and TRBJ2-1, with TRBD2 identical over 11 bases. This CDR3 is 14 amino acids long. Germline CDR1 reads DFQATT; CDR2 reads SNEGSKA (reference sequence). V shed 5 bases, J shed 8 bases, and the junction held 8 bases outside the gene matches. CDR3 sequence: CSALASGRTDEQFF. Here the CDR3 DNA reads TGCAGTGCTTTGGCTAGCGGGAGGACCGATGAGCAGTTCTTC.

This clonotype came up many times. This chain joins TRBV28 and TRBJ2-7; the D gene is possibly TRBD1 (5 bases). The germline V gene has CDR1 MDHEN and CDR2 SYDVKM. V was trimmed by 7 bases and J by 7 bases, leaving 17 bases between them. The CDR3 spans 13 residues. CDR3 nucleotide sequence: TGTGCCAGCACCCCCGGACAATTACGTGAGCAGTACTTC. Its protein product is CASTPGQLREQYF.